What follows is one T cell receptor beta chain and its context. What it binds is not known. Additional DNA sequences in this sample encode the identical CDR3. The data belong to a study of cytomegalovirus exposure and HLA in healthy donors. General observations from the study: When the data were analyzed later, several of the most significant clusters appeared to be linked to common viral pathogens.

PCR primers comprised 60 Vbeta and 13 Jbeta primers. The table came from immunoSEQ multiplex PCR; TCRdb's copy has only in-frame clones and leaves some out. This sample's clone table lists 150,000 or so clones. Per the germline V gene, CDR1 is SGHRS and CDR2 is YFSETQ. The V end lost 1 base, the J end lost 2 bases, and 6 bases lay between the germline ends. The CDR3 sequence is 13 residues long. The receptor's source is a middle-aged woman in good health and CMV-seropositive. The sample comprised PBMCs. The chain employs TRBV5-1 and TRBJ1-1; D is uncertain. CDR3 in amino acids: CASSLTANTEAFF. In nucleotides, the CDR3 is TGCGCCAGCAGCTTGACAGCTAACACTGAAGCTTTCTTT.